A selection of T cell receptor beta chains follows, all from one sample in a study of regulatory T cells in long-lasting Graves disease. TCRdb processed the multiplex PCR reads anew with MiXCR; each CDR3 protein has one entry. Among fewer than 600,000 distinct CDR3 sequences, about 20% were seen once, and the ten largest hold 13%. This material consisted of peripheral blood mononuclear cells (PBMCs), taken when the disease was refractory, from a patient treated with antithyroid drugs. These receptors all stem from a female donor with Graves disease. Each CDR3 is given without its conserved first and last residue.

v_call cdr3_aa
TRBV2 ASSELDFSGDTIY
TRBV28 ASSRQGEDQPQH
TRBV12-3/TRBV12-4 ASRLGQNTGELF
TRBV20-1 SASFSGIQREQY
TRBV2 ASTHPLTGTLYGYT
TRBV27 ASYSLEIQTGGSYGYT
TRBV7-2 ASSQGVGGLNSPLH
TRBV19 ASGAGYGYT
TRBV30 AWSADRSYGYT
TRBV6-9 ASSYKLLADLALSPLH
TRBV7-2 ASSLALSGNEQF
TRBV10-3 AISETTHRTGNRYEQY
TRBV19 ASRAPSSGANVLT
TRBV11-3 ASSLGPTSVHEQY
TRBV29-1 SVEWGWGTEAF
TRBV29-1 SVVNSFYEQY
TRBV28 ASSLPPTGRGAF
TRBV30 AWTGMRHEKLF
TRBV5-1 ASSLVLESNTEAF
TRBV6-2/TRBV6-3 ASINLAGGMCEQY
TRBV2 ASSEGASTEAF
TRBV2 ASSNRGGELF
TRBV9 ASSLGQTANQPQH
TRBV3-2 ASSQVLRGDEQF
TRBV7-2 ASSLAGTGGSGYT
TRBV28 ASNDPGQRFNEQF
TRBV2 ASSEGLATETQY
TRBV2 ASRKPNEKLF
TRBV5-1 ASTPRTESYEQY
TRBV11-3 ASSPGTGVDEQY
TRBV12-3/TRBV12-4 ASRGQRNTEAF
TRBV28 ASSLPVGEAF
TRBV2 ASSNADTQY
TRBV7-8 ASSLLGVVRGELF
TRBV7-2 ASSSGTGVGGYGYT
TRBV2 ASSRASGPDTGELF
TRBV10-3 AINGAGRNTEAF
TRBV7-3 ASSRGQGAAYEQY
TRBV7-2 ASSPGGGYYGYT
TRBV29-1 SAQYGDGIIYEQY